The entry below gives a single T cell receptor (beta chain) sequence along with its context. What antigen it recognizes has not been identified. No much larger clone exists at a distance of one base, and base qualities are not known. This entry is derived from a study of shared T cell receptors in the human thymus (dated by TCRdb to the early 2020s). Background for the entire study: The study examined how the human thymus generates shared, self-reactive T-cell receptor alpha chains.

The germline ends are 13 bases apart after V is trimmed by 0 bases and J by 4 bases. Its CDR3 holds 15 amino acids, cysteine through phenylalanine. The only DNA kept is the CDR3, 45 bases in frame from the first base. Looking up the germline V gene yields CDR1 SGHRS and CDR2 YFSETQ. Libraries came from the immunoSEQ multiplex PCR assay. TCRdb obtained this table from immuneACCESS and retained in-frame rearrangements with V and J assigned. These tables miss some clones; where compared with another copy, unresolved V genes account for less than half of the shortfall, and the remainder is unexplained. Recorded for this sample are some 760,000 clones; roughly 85% of them occurred a single time. The ten largest clones add up to roughly 0.01% of the sample. This sample also belongs to another study, concerning human thymus T cells. As that second study puts it: In Finland, the donors were immunologically healthy infants who were having open corrective cardiac surgery for congenital heart defects. The thymus tissue came from surgical resects taken out during corrective cardiac surgery. V and J gene segment usage appeared biased in both thymic and peripheral blood repertoires. According to the related research, thymic TCR repertoires were highly overlapping among unrelated individuals. The study characterized TCR alpha and beta repertoires from eight infant thymus samples and a few related peripheral blood samples. The cohort included about 6 male and a couple of female infants, with donor ages spanning 7 to 244 days. Thymocytes were freed from the tissue by mechanical means and kept at -70 degrees C as pellets of roughly 10-32 million cells. A QIAsymphony instrument was used to extract genomic DNA from the frozen cell pellets. The immunoSEQ multiplex PCR assay was used to amplify the TCRB and TCRAD loci from a standardized amount of quality-controlled genomic DNA. The V(D)J region was spanned by amplicons of a length sufficient to cover the CDR3 and to identify V and J genes. The amplicons were sequenced on an Illumina platform via the commercial immunoSEQ service. Corrections for primer bias and sequencing errors followed previously described methods, while TCRAD and TCRB definitions were based on the IMGT database. The repertoires were analysed using immunoSEQ Analyzer 3.0 and VDJTools for basic statistics, V/J segment usage, diversity estimates, rarefaction and pairwise overlap. Diversity was estimated with Chao1, ChaoE, Efron-Thisted, Shannon and inverse Simpson indices, and also on datasets down-sampled to the smallest sample. Repertoire overlap was determined by strict matching of CDR3 nucleotide sequence, V gene and J gene, and Jaccard-based multidimensional scaling clustering was applied. On average, thymus samples gave 750,000 to 1,000,000 unique TCRB clonotypes, whereas blood samples gave 75,000 to 85,000.

The sequence was obtained from a girl under three years old with a congenital heart defect. Donor details come from another sample of the same person, matched by shared clones. Material for sequencing was thymocytes. This chain joins TRBV5-1 to TRBJ1-1; TRBD1 is a weak D gene call, 6 bases matching. The CDR3: CASSLVGRGSTEAFF. The nucleotide sequence is given as TGCGCCAGCAGCTTGGTGGGCAGGGGTTCCACTGAAGCTTTCTTT. Outside the CDR3, residues come from the reference TRBV5-1 and TRBJ1-1 proteins, so the full variable domain is: KAGVTQTPRYLIKTRGQQVTLSCSPISGHRSVSWYQQTPGQGLQFLFEYFSETQRNKGNFPGRFSGRQFSNSRSEMNVSTLELGDSALYLCASSLVGRGSTEAFFGQGTRLTVV.